This T cell receptor (beta chain) was profiled in a study of shared clonotypes between healthy human individuals. CDR3 length: 15 amino acids. Looked up from germline, CDR1 is MNHNS and CDR2 is SASEGT. V was trimmed by 5 bases and J by 0 bases, leaving 13 bases between them. Every subset had its genomic DNA shared out evenly among several immunoSEQ plates. Per the original methods: ImmunoSEQ output lacked quality scores and full-length reads, limiting matched filtering. The protocol was immunoSEQ multiplex PCR, while the TCRdb copy is restricted to in-frame clones and leaves out a portion. V, J and clone size are taken as reported in that table, and D and trimming were inferred from the DNA itself. The top ten clones hold roughly 1.4% of a sample with about 1 million clones, around four fifths of them seen once.

Material: memory CD4+ T cells sorted from blood. Subset reported: CD45RA-negative fraction. The chain uses TRBV6-1 and TRBJ1-1; weak D call: TRBD1 (6 bases). The receptor's source is a man aged 18 to 35 in good health. In nucleotides, the CDR3 is TGTGCCAGCAGTACCCACAAGGGGGTGAACACTGAAGCTTTCTTT. Translated: CASSTHKGVNTEAFF.